These 29 T cell receptor beta chains came from one sample sequenced in a study of shared clonotypes between healthy human individuals. TCRdb's table, derived via immunoSEQ multiplex PCR, lists solely in-frame clones and lacks some. The table has over a million clones, more than 60% seen once. Sequences were obtained from memory CD4+ T cells sorted from blood. Specified subset: CD45RA-negative fraction. The receptors come from a man aged 18 to 29 in good health.

This chain joins TRBV7-2 and TRBJ1-6; no clear D gene. V was clipped by 2 bases and J by 8 bases, with 7 bases between them. The CDR3 has 13 residues. The germline V gene encodes CDR1 SGHTA and CDR2 FQGNSA. The CDR3 here is CASSLNKDSPLHF. CDR3 DNA sequence: TGTGCCAGCAGCTTAAATAAGGATTCACCCCTCCACTTT.

V gene TRBV28 combines with J gene TRBJ1-2; D unresolved. CDR3 length: 15 amino acids. Germline values: CDR1 MDHEN, CDR2 SYDVKM. V dropped 6 bases and J dropped 4 bases, with 18 bases sitting between them. Written as DNA, the CDR3 is TGTGCCAGCAGCACTTTGTACCTGTCCGCCTATGGCTACACCTTC. This translates into CASSTLYLSAYGYTF.

This clone was seen just once. V and J are TRBV2 and TRBJ2-1; 11 bases agree with TRBD2. The CDR3 is 17 amino acids. V gave up 4 bases and J gave up 5 bases; unmatched junction bases: 10. Per germline, CDR1 SNHLY and CDR2 FYNNEI. CDR3 residues: CASSGSFSGGADNEQFF. In DNA, the CDR3 is TGTGCCAGCAGTGGGTCCTTTAGCGGGGGGGCGGACAATGAGCAGTTCTTC. Complete variable domain (other parts from reference TRBV2 and TRBJ2-1): EPEVTQTPSHQVTQMGQEVILRCVPISNHLYFYWYRQILGQKVEFLVSFYNNEISEKSEIFDDQFSVERPDGSNFTLKIRSTKLEDSAMYFCASSGSFSGGADNEQFFGPGTRLTVL.

The genes are TRBV5-4 and TRBJ1-2, with TRBD1 identical over 10 bases. The CDR3 totals 14 residues. CDR1 is SGHNT, CDR2 YYREEE, per germline (reference sequence). V shed 2 bases and J 7 bases; nucleotides not matched to a gene: 5. CDR3 bases: TGTGCCAGCAGCTTAGGGACAGGGGTTTTTGGCTACACCTTC. It is translated as CASSLGTGVFGYTF.

The CDR3 bases are TGTGCCACCAGCAGAGGTGGCACGGGATTTGTCGCAGATACGCAGTATTTT. Its translation is CATSRGGTGFVADTQYF. V gene TRBV15 combines with J gene TRBJ2-3, with D possibly being TRBD2 (5 bases). CDR3 size: 17 residues. Per germline, CDR1 LNHNV and CDR2 YYDKDF (reference sequence). Trimming shortened V by 1 base and J by 4 bases, and 18 bases separated the two germline ends.

The sample holds a few counts of this clone. At the DNA level, this CDR3 is encoded by other sequences in the same sample as well. CDR3 sequence: CASSYRGEQPQHF. The CDR3 DNA follows: TGTGCCAGCAGCTACAGGGGGGAACAGCCCCAGCATTTT. The chain carries TRBV7-2 and TRBJ1-5; 8 nucleotides align to TRBD1. The CDR3 consists of 13 residues. Germline V lookup: CDR1 SGHTA, CDR2 FQGNSA. V was pared by 4 bases and J by 7 bases, with 3 bases of the junction left unmatched.

The J gene is TRBJ1-4, the V gene TRBV5-1, with 7 bases that match TRBD1. The length of the CDR3 is 16 residues. V was clipped by 3 bases and J by 4 bases; unmatched bases: 9. Germline V gives CDR1 SGHRS, CDR2 YFSETQ. This CDR3 reads CASSSGQWRVNEKLFF. CDR3 sequence (DNA): TGCGCCAGCAGCTCGGGACAGTGGAGGGTTAATGAAAAACTGTTTTTT.

The chain couples TRBV6-6 to TRBJ1-3, with unresolved D. The CDR3 has 16 amino acids. Trimming shortened V by 2 bases and J by 4 bases, and 15 bases separated the two germline ends. Germline-derived CDR1 and CDR2 are MNHNY and SVGAGI (reference sequence). The CDR3 DNA reads TGTGCCAGCAGTTACCGGATGGAGGTCTACGGAAACACCATATATTTT. Its translation is CASSYRMEVYGNTIYF.

For this clone: The sample holds other DNA sequences that translate to the same CDR3. The chain uses TRBV7-2 and TRBJ2-7; the match to TRBD2 covers 11 bases. Trimming cost V 2 bases and J 3 bases; bases outside gene matches: 0. The germline V gene has CDR1 SGHTA and CDR2 FQGNSA. The CDR3 loop spans 14 amino acids. Here the CDR3 DNA reads TGTGCCAGCAGCTTAACTAGCGGGGGCTACGAGCAGTACTTC. Protein sequence: CASSLTSGGYEQYF.

The rearrangement uses TRBV25-1 and TRBJ1-1; weak D call: TRBD1 (6 bases). CDR1 and CDR2 (germline): MGHDK, SYGVNS. This CDR3 is built from 13 residues. Deletions cut 7 bases from V and 5 bases from J, with 14 bases between. For the CDR3, the DNA is TGTGCCAGCACCCCGGGGGGCCGGACTGAAGCTTTCTTT. Translated, it gives CASTPGGRTEAFF.

To note about this clone: Other DNA sequences from this sample encode an identical CDR3 as well. The chain couples TRBV6-6 to TRBJ1-2; maybe TRBD1 (5 bases). The CDR3 is 12 amino acids. The germline gives CDR1 MNHNY, CDR2 SVGAGI (reference sequence). Trimming took 0 bases from V and 7 from J, leaving 6 bases between them. The CDR3 reads CASSYSQGGYTF. The DNA of the CDR3 is TGTGCCAGCAGTTACTCTCAGGGTGGCTACACCTTC.

The chain couples TRBV11-2 to TRBJ2-7; perhaps D is TRBD1 or TRBD2 (7 bases each). V was trimmed by 1 base and J by 3 bases, leaving 25 bases between them. CDR1 SGHAT and CDR2 FQNNGV come from the germline V gene. The CDR3 extends over 19 amino acids. The CDR3 nucleotides read TGTGCCAGCAGCTTAGCTACAGGGGTCTGGAGCGGGGCTTACTACGAGCAGTACTTC. This gives the protein CASSLATGVWSGAYYEQYF.

This clone has more than one count but fewer than ten. The chain employs TRBV2 and TRBJ1-1; no definite D call. The CDR3 is 13 amino acids. Looked up from germline, CDR1 is SNHLY and CDR2 is FYNNEI. V lost 3 bases, J lost 0 bases, and 5 bases lay in between. DNA for the CDR3: TGTGCCAGCAGTGACCTTGTGAACACTGAAGCTTTCTTT. Translating it yields CASSDLVNTEAFF. The variable domain in full, with the rest retrieved from reference TRBV2 and TRBJ1-1, is EPEVTQTPSHQVTQMGQEVILRCVPISNHLYFYWYRQILGQKVEFLVSFYNNEISEKSEIFDDQFSVERPDGSNFTLKIRSTKLEDSAMYFCASSDLVNTEAFFGQGTRLTVV.

The rearrangement links TRBV29-1 to TRBJ2-5; possibly TRBD2 for D (7 bases). V lost 4 bases, J lost 0 bases, and 15 bases lay in between. The CDR3 is 15 amino acids. Germline V gene lookup returns CDR1 SQVTM and CDR2 ANQGSEA. The CDR3 protein is CSVVKGGDYQETQYF. In nucleotides, the CDR3 is TGCAGCGTTGTAAAGGGGGGGGACTACCAAGAGACCCAGTACTTC.

The chain employs TRBV11-3 and TRBJ2-3, with a possible D match to TRBD2 (6 bases). Per the germline V gene, CDR1 is SGHNT and CDR2 is YENEEA. CDR3 length equals 14 residues. The V gene lost 3 bases and the J gene lost 4 bases, with 11 bases spanning the gap. The CDR3 sequence: CASSLGGMADTQYF. The CDR3 coding sequence is TGTGCCAGCAGCTTGGGCGGGATGGCAGATACGCAGTATTTT.

The rearrangement joins TRBV30 to TRBJ1-2; 7 bases map to TRBD1. CDR1 is GTSNPN, CDR2 SVGIG, per germline (reference sequence). This CDR3 comprises 14 residues. J gave up 4 bases and V 1 base, and 6 bases lay outside the gene matches. The CDR3 coding sequence is TGTGCCTGGAGTGGACAGGGTGGTACCTATGGCTACACCTTC. Protein product: CAWSGQGGTYGYTF.

The chain carries TRBV5-4 and TRBJ2-7, with 12 positions matching TRBD1. The CDR3 has 16 residues. Germline V CDR1 and CDR2: SGHNT, YYREEE (reference sequence). The V gene end was trimmed by 4 bases and the J gene end by 2 bases; junction bases not matched to a gene: 7. The CDR3 region is CASSLPGQGATYEQYF. CDR3 nucleotides: TGTGCCAGCAGCCTACCGGGACAGGGGGCGACCTACGAGCAGTACTTC.

The chain uses TRBV7-2 and TRBJ1-6; 8 nucleotides agree with TRBD1. The CDR3 contains 15 residues. V trimming: 5 bases; J trimming: 6 bases; junction bases outside the gene matches: 6. Germline V gives CDR1 SGHTA, CDR2 FQGNSA. The CDR3 DNA follows: TGTGCCAGCAGCATATCGGGACAGGCTAATTCACCCCTCCACTTT. Residues: CASSISGQANSPLHF. Together with reference TRBV7-2 and TRBJ1-6, the CDR3 gives the full variable domain: GAGVSQSPSNKVTEKGKDVELRCDPISGHTALYWYRQSLGQGLEFLIYFQGNSAPDKSGLPSDRFSAERTGGSVSTLTIQRTQQEDSAVYLCASSISGQANSPLHFGNGTRLTVT.

This rearrangement joins TRBV4-1 to TRBJ2-3, with D possibly TRBD2 on 6 matching bases. Germline CDR1 and CDR2: MGHRA and YSYEKL. The CDR3 loop spans 15 amino acids. V was clipped by 2 bases and J by 3 bases, with 12 bases between them. In nucleotides, the CDR3 is TGCGCCAGCAGCCAACGTGGGGCGGGGACAGATACGCAGTATTTT. Translating it yields CASSQRGAGTDTQYF.

The rearrangement joins TRBV7-6 to TRBJ1-1; possibly TRBD1 for D (5 bases). The CDR3 totals 13 residues. The V and J ends lost 2 bases and 4 bases respectively, with 8 bases between them. The germline gives CDR1 SGHVS, CDR2 FNYEAQ. The CDR3, as DNA: TGTGCCAGCAGCTTAAGGCAGGGCACTGAAGCTTTCTTT. This sequence encodes CASSLRQGTEAFF.

The chain recombines TRBV28 with TRBJ1-1, with 10 bases matching TRBD1. The V segment lost 5 bases and the J segment 2 bases; nucleotides outside the gene matches: 8. CDR1 MDHEN and CDR2 SYDVKM come from the germline V gene. There are 16 residues in the CDR3. The CDR3 DNA follows: TGTGCCAGCAGTACCACCTGGACAGGGGGAAACACTGAAGCTTTCTTT. Its protein product is CASSTTWTGGNTEAFF.

V and J are TRBV5-4 and TRBJ2-6, with D possibly being TRBD2 (5 bases). This CDR3 region has 15 residues. The germline V gene encodes CDR1 SGHNT and CDR2 YYREEE (reference sequence). With 7 bases removed from V and 1 base from J, the gap between germline ends came to 12 bases. The CDR3 protein is CASALPGSGANVLTF. The CDR3 DNA sequence: TGTGCCAGCGCTCTCCCGGGATCTGGGGCCAACGTCCTGACTTTC.

The rearrangement links TRBV5-1 to TRBJ2-7; possible D gene TRBD1, 6 bases. Germline V gives CDR1 SGHRS, CDR2 YFSETQ. The CDR3 is 15 amino acids. Trimming pared 1 base from V and 2 bases from J, leaving 13 bases between. CDR3 region: CASSLISGGPYEQYF. Written as DNA, the CDR3 is TGCGCCAGCAGCTTGATCTCTGGGGGCCCCTACGAGCAGTACTTC.

About this clone: Other DNA sequences in this sample translate to the same CDR3. The rearrangement uses TRBV19 and TRBJ2-3; 8 bases fit TRBD2. The CDR3 sequence is 15 residues long. V was clipped by 5 bases and J by 0 bases; unmatched bases: 4. The germline V gene encodes CDR1 LNHDA and CDR2 SQIVND (reference sequence). CDR3 in amino acids: CASSLTSGSTDTQYF. CDR3 nucleotides: TGTGCCAGTAGTCTAACTAGCGGAAGCACAGATACGCAGTATTTT.

J is TRBJ1-5 and V is TRBV4-2, with D tentatively TRBD1 (5 bases). The germline V gene encodes CDR1 LGHNA and CDR2 YNFKEQ. CDR3 size: 22 residues. V lost 1 base and J lost 0, with 28 bases in between. CDR3 residues: CASSQAPAGQTRGPYSNQPQHF. The CDR3 coding sequence is TGTGCCAGCAGCCAAGCCCCTGCAGGGCAAACCCGTGGGCCCTATAGCAATCAGCCCCAGCATTTT.

The chain couples TRBV5-1 to TRBJ1-2; D is unclear. There are 13 residues in the CDR3. Trimming left V 7 bases short and J 2 bases short, with 12 bases between. Germline assignment: CDR1 SGHRS and CDR2 YFSETQ. The CDR3 DNA sequence: TGCGCCAGCGGAACAGACGGGAACTATGGCTACACCTTC. It encodes CASGTDGNYGYTF.

To note about this clone: This CDR3 is also generated by other DNA sequences in the sample. The chain links TRBV18 to TRBJ1-2; D call uncertain. This CDR3 is 13 amino acids long. Germline V gene lookup returns CDR1 KGHSH and CDR2 LQKENI. V was cut by 3 bases and J by 2 bases, with 7 bases left in between. The CDR3 sequence is CASSPGPNYGYTF. The CDR3 region has the DNA TGTGCCAGCTCACCGGGCCCAAACTATGGCTACACCTTC.

The chain is built from TRBV7-2 and TRBJ2-1; TRBD2 agrees at 9 bases. The CDR3 is made up of 15 amino acids. Germline loops: CDR1 SGHTA, CDR2 FQGNSA. V gave up 3 bases and J gave up 7 bases; unmatched junction bases: 7. The CDR3 sequence is CASSLSVAGVNEQFF. The DNA of the CDR3 is TGTGCCAGCAGCTTGTCGGTAGCGGGAGTGAATGAGCAGTTCTTC. The variable domain in full, with the rest retrieved from reference TRBV7-2 and TRBJ2-1, is GAGVSQSPSNKVTEKGKDVELRCDPISGHTALYWYRQSLGQGLEFLIYFQGNSAPDKSGLPSDRFSAERTGGSVSTLTIQRTQQEDSAVYLCASSLSVAGVNEQFFGPGTRLTVL.

The chain carries TRBV6-1 and TRBJ2-2; D uncertain. The CDR3 covers 14 residues. V gave up 7 bases and J gave up 0 bases, with 9 bases separating them. Germline CDR1 and CDR2: MNHNS and SASEGT. This CDR3 reads CASTMKANTGELFF. The CDR3, as DNA: TGTGCCAGCACCATGAAGGCGAACACCGGGGAGCTGTTTTTT.